The 10 T cell receptor beta chains listed next were all sequenced from one sample in a study of metastatic and nonmetastatic thyroid tumors. There were no patients who had received any treatment before thyroid surgery. TCRdb re-called clones from the PCR reads using MiXCR. The sample contains approximately 40,000 clones, roughly half of which appear only once. The sample was tumor tissue. The receptors shown here come from a male donor with papillary thyroid cancer or a benign thyroid nodule (not recorded which). Some clones in this sample may be carry-over from other donors' samples.

Ten or more counts support this clone. CDR3 coding DNA: TGTGCCAGCAGCTTGAGAGGGGGGTGGGAGACCCAGTACTTC. Amino acids: CASSLRGGWETQYF. This chain links TRBV11-2 with TRBJ2-5; perhaps D is TRBD1 or TRBD2 (6 bases each). Germline CDR1 is SGHAT and CDR2 is FQNNGV. CDR3 length: 14 amino acids. Trimming stripped 3 bases from V and 5 bases from J, with 13 bases between.

About this clone: A clone one base away is much larger, so this may be a read error. The rearrangement links TRBV6-1 to TRBJ1-2; a weak D match, TRBD1 (6 bases). Between the trimmed V and J ends, which lost 4 bases and 6 bases, there was a span of 18 bases. This CDR3 is 15 amino acids long. Germline CDR1 reads MNHNS; CDR2 reads SASEGT. This chain's CDR3 is CASSGGETGLNGYTF. The CDR3 nucleotides read TGTGCCAGCAGTGGAGGGGAGACAGGTTTAAATGGCTACACCTTC.

This clone was seen only once. The V call is TRBV20-1, the J call TRBJ2-5, with a tentative D call TRBD1 (5 bases). The germline gives CDR1 DFQATT, CDR2 SNEGSKA (reference sequence). This CDR3 comprises 13 residues. The germline V and J ends were trimmed by 4 bases and 5 bases, with 14 bases remaining between them. CDR3: CSAIRTPRETQYF. The CDR3 DNA reads as TGCAGTGCTATCAGGACACCTCGCGAGACCCAGTACTTC.

J is TRBJ2-2 and V is TRBV4-2; tentative D call: TRBD2 (6 bases). Germline lookup yields CDR1 LGHNA and CDR2 YNFKEQ. V lost 0 bases and J 4 bases, leaving 9 bases between the germline ends. The CDR3 length is 15 residues. The CDR3 sequence is CASSQDHGGTGELFF. Here the CDR3 DNA reads TGTGCCAGCAGCCAAGATCACGGGGGCACCGGGGAGCTGTTTTTT.

The genes are TRBV30 and TRBJ2-5; 7 nucleotides align to TRBD2. The CDR3 is made up of 13 amino acids. CDR1 GTSNPN and CDR2 SVGIG come from the germline V gene (reference sequence). V trimming: 3 bases; J trimming: 3 bases; junction bases outside the gene matches: 4. The CDR3 DNA reads as TGTGCCTGGAGCTGGACTAGGAAAGAGACCCAGTACTTC. Protein: CAWSWTRKETQYF.

The V and J genes are TRBV20-1 and TRBJ1-1, with unresolved D. This CDR3 is 16 amino acids long. The V gene's germline CDR1 is DFQATT and CDR2 SNEGSKA (reference sequence). Trimming cost V 0 bases and J 3 bases, with 17 bases left between them. DNA for the CDR3: TGCAGTGCTAGAGATGACGCAAGGCCTTTGGACACTGAAGCTTTCTTT. Amino acid sequence: CSARDDARPLDTEAFF.

This clone was detected only once. This chain uses TRBV19 with TRBJ2-3; TRBD2 matches 11 bases. J lost 4 bases, V lost 3 bases, and 6 bases had no gene match. CDR1 and CDR2 (germline): LNHDA, SQIVND (reference sequence). The CDR3 loop spans 16 amino acids. The CDR3 DNA follows: TGTGCCAGTAGTATCGCCGGGACTAGCGGATCAGATACGCAGTATTTT. It codes for CASSIAGTSGSDTQYF.

CDR3: CASSLDRNEQYF. In DNA, the CDR3 is TGTGCCAGCAGCCTGGACAGGAACGAGCAGTACTTC. V gene TRBV11-2 combines with J gene TRBJ2-7; 7 bases align to TRBD1. The CDR3 is 12 amino acids. Germline V gives CDR1 SGHAT, CDR2 FQNNGV. The trim removed 5 bases at V and 5 bases at J, leaving 3 bases unmatched.

This clone was detected only a few times. The rearrangement links TRBV6-1 to TRBJ1-1; no definite D call. The CDR3 has 12 amino acids. Germline-derived CDR1 and CDR2 are MNHNS and SASEGT. V dropped 6 bases and J dropped 7 bases, with 12 bases sitting between them. CDR3 region: CASSLRLVEAFF. The CDR3 DNA follows: TGTGCCAGCAGCCTCCGTTTGGTTGAAGCTTTCTTT.

Judged by abundance, this clone is large. The rearrangement uses TRBV20-1 and TRBJ2-3, with 14 bases matching TRBD2. The CDR3 is made up of 14 amino acids. V lost 4 bases and J lost 14; bases outside the gene matches: 11. CDR1 is DFQATT, CDR2 SNEGSKA, per germline (reference sequence). The CDR3 loop reads CSAIRGLAGGAGYF. As DNA, the CDR3 is TGCAGTGCTATTAGAGGACTAGCGGGAGGCGCGGGGTATTTT.